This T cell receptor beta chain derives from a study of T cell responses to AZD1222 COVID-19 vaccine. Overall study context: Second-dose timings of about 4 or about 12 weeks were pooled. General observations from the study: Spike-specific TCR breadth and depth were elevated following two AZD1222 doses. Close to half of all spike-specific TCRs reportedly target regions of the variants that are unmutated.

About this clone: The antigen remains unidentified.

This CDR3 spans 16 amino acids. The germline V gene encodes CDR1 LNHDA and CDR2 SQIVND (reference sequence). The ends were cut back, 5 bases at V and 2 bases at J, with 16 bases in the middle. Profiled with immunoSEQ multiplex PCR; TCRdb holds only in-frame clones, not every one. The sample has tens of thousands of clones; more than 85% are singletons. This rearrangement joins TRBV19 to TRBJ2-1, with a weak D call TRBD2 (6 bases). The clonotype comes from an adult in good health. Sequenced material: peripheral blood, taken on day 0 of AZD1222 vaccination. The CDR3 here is CASSPRIGGPYNEQFF. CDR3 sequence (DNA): TGTGCCAGTAGTCCCCGAATCGGGGGACCCTACAATGAGCAGTTCTTC.